The text below deals with one T cell receptor (beta chain). The antigen is undetermined. CD45RO-CCR7+CD27+CD95- characterized naive CD8+ T cells. The sample comes from a study of CXCR3-negative and CXCR3-positive naive CD8 T cells. Germline CDR1 is SGHDN and CDR2 is FVKESK. This CDR3 has 17 residues. Study-level points and caveats: Upon cryopreservation, CXCR3 expression partially decreased, and most assays used fresh PBMCs. Naive CXCR3-negative cells resembled naive CXCR3-positive cells in TRBV-TRBJ usage; memory cells differed. Both naive subsets showed comparably high diversity, and memory CD8+ cells showed much lower diversity.

UMI-labeled 5' RACE TRB cDNA libraries were prepared from the cells. Using the 5' RACE reads, TCRdb records one entry per CDR3 protein without DNA. Recorded for this sample: tens of thousands of distinct CDR3 sequences. The sequence was obtained from a human donor in good health. Some clones in this sample may be carry-over from other donors' samples. The rearrangement uses TRBV14 and TRBJ2-3; the D gene TCRdb calls, TRBD2, cannot be checked with no DNA. The sample consisted of naive CXCR3- CD8+ T cells from blood. Noted subset: CD45RO-CCR7+CD27+CD95- naive CD8+ T cells lacking CXCR3 (TNR3-). Here the CDR3 reads CASSQALAGAFTDTQYF.